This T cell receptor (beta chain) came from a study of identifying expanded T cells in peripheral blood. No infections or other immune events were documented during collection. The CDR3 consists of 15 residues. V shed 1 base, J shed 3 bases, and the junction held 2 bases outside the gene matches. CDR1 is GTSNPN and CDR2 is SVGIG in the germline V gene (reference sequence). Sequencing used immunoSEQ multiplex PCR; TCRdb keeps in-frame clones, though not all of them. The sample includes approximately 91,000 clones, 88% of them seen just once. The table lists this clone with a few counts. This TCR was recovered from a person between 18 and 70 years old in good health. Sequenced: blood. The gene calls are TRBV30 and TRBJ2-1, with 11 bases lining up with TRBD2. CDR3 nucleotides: TGTGCCTGGAGTGCTAGCGGGGGGTACTACAATGAGCAGTTCTTC. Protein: CAWSASGGYYNEQFF.